The 5 T cell receptor beta chains given below trace back to one sample, sequenced in a study of shared clonotypes between healthy human individuals. Data came from immunoSEQ multiplex PCR; TCRdb stores just in-frame clones and leaves some out. The sample contains around 350,000 clones, over 70% of which appear only once. The sequenced sample consisted of memory CD4+ T cells sorted from blood. Noted subset: CD45RA-negative fraction. Every receptor here comes from a man younger than 40 in good health.

This clone is termed medium-sized. Other DNA sequences in the sample encode the same CDR3. V gene TRBV2 combines with J gene TRBJ2-2; 10 positions agree with TRBD1. V shed 8 bases and J 5 bases; nucleotides not matched to a gene: 5. CDR3 length: 14 amino acids. Germline lookup yields CDR1 SNHLY and CDR2 FYNNEI. The CDR3 is CASAGTGETGELFF. CDR3 nucleotides: TGTGCCAGCGCCGGGACAGGGGAAACCGGGGAGCTGTTTTTT.

The chain carries TRBV7-9 and TRBJ2-2, with D unclear. The germline CDR1 and CDR2 sequences are SEHNR and FQNEAQ (reference sequence). V dropped 7 bases and J dropped 1 base, with 13 bases sitting between them. The CDR3 is 15 amino acids. The CDR3 protein is CASTPGRVNTGELFF. Here the CDR3 DNA reads TGTGCCAGCACCCCAGGCCGGGTGAACACCGGGGAGCTGTTTTTT.

The chain has TRBV19 and TRBJ1-5; D is possibly TRBD1 (6 bases). This CDR3 comprises 15 residues. Between the trimmed V and J ends, which lost 5 bases and 4 bases, there was a span of 15 bases. Germline V gene data show CDR1 as LNHDA and CDR2 as SQIVND (reference sequence). DNA of the CDR3: TGTGCCAGTAGTCCGCAGCAAGGGGGAAATCAGCCCCAGCATTTT. This gives the protein CASSPQQGGNQPQHF.

In this sample, this clone turned up many times. This rearrangement joins TRBV7-9 to TRBJ2-2; 12 bases map to TRBD1. Trimming cost V 2 bases and J 6 bases; bases outside gene matches: 4. Germline CDR1 and CDR2: SEHNR and FQNEAQ (reference sequence). The CDR3 totals 16 residues. The chain's CDR3 is CASSLMGTGGAGELFF. The DNA of the CDR3 is TGTGCCAGCAGCTTAATGGGGACAGGGGGCGCCGGGGAGCTGTTTTTT.

Only one count was recorded for this clone. This chain connects TRBV7-2 to TRBJ2-1; 9 bases map to TRBD2. Germline values: CDR1 SGHTA, CDR2 FQGNSA. Trimming removed 5 bases from V and 4 bases from J; junction bases left unmatched: 9. This CDR3 is built from 16 residues. The CDR3 coding sequence is TGTGCCAGCAGCCCCCCGGGACTAGCCAAGTACAATGAGCAGTTCTTC. Translation gives CASSPPGLAKYNEQFF. Drawing the rest from reference TRBV7-2 and TRBJ2-1, the complete variable domain is GAGVSQSPSNKVTEKGKDVELRCDPISGHTALYWYRQSLGQGLEFLIYFQGNSAPDKSGLPSDRFSAERTGGSVSTLTIQRTQQEDSAVYLCASSPPGLAKYNEQFFGPGTRLTVL.